In its sample, the clone carrying this T cell receptor beta chain was seen once. What it recognizes is unknown. Sample time point: patch test 1, 2 weeks after DPC sensitization. Treatment of the sample: therapeutic diphenylcyclopropenone sensitization with weekly scalp DPC. The source of the sample is a study of human T cells and chemical hapten exposure. Notes on the study in general: Patch test score rose with PT1 expanded TCR count, significant at thresholds 8, 16 and 32, not 4. TCRs above 1 in 1000 frequency stayed constant with DPC sensitization.

V was shortened by 3 bases and J by 5 bases, with 16 bases between the two germline ends. Germline assignment: CDR1 SGHTA and CDR2 FQGNSA. This CDR3 has 15 residues. MiXCR, run by TCRdb on the RACE reads, gives a single entry per CDR3 protein. This table holds tens of thousands of distinct CDR3 sequences, about 9.1% found once. The input for sequencing was whole blood, taken in connection with sensitization to the hapten diphenylcyclopropenone (DPC). This chain connects TRBV7-2 to TRBJ2-5, with a tentative D call TRBD2 (6 bases). The clonotype originates from a woman between 40 and 50 years old with alopecia areata. Some clones in this sample may be carry-over from other donors' samples. CDR3 sequence (DNA): TGTGCCAGCAGCTTTGGAGGGCAGCCTCGGGAGACCCAGTACTTC. As protein: CASSFGGQPRETQYF. The variable domain in full, with the rest retrieved from reference TRBV7-2 and TRBJ2-5, is GAGVSQSPSNKVTEKGKDVELRCDPISGHTALYWYRQSLGQGLEFLIYFQGNSAPDKSGLPSDRFSAERTGGSVSTLTIQRTQQEDSAVYLCASSFGGQPRETQYFGPGTRLLVL.